The 21 T cell receptor beta chains given below trace back to one sample, sequenced in a study of cytomegalovirus exposure and HLA in healthy donors. In the PCR, 60 Vbeta and 13 Jbeta primers were used. Clones were sequenced by immunoSEQ multiplex PCR, and TCRdb holds only the in-frame ones, with some missing. The table includes approximately 110,000 clones, approximately 80% detected once. Sequencing was done on a sample of PBMCs. The source is a woman in her late teens or twenties in good health and CMV-seropositive.

J is TRBJ1-3 and V is TRBV10-3, with 7 positions matching TRBD1. The CDR3 is 13 residues long. The germline V gene encodes CDR1 ENHRY and CDR2 SYGVKD. V lost 9 bases and J lost 2; bases outside the gene matches: 4. CDR3 nucleotides: TGTGCCATAAGAACAGGGGCTGGAAACACCATATATTTT. Its protein product is CAIRTGAGNTIYF.

In nucleotides, the CDR3 is TGTGCCAGCAGCCCCAGGACTAGTTCGGCGGAGACCCAGTACTTC. It yields the protein CASSPRTSSAETQYF. The rearrangement joins TRBV9 to TRBJ2-5; TRBD2 agrees at 7 bases. The germline V gene encodes CDR1 SGDLS and CDR2 YYNGEE. The J segment lost 5 bases and the V segment lost 4 bases, leaving 11 bases of the junction unmatched. The CDR3 consists of 15 residues.

The chain joins TRBV11-3 to TRBJ2-2; possibly TRBD2 for D (5 bases). This CDR3 spans 14 amino acids. The ends were cut back, 4 bases at V and 7 bases at J, with 13 bases in the middle. Germline V gene sequence: CDR1 SGHNT, CDR2 YENEEA. CDR3 region: CASSSGTGFGELFF. As DNA, the CDR3 is TGTGCCAGCAGCTCTGGTACGGGATTCGGGGAGCTGTTTTTT.

As for this clone: The identical CDR3 is also encoded by other nucleotide sequences in the sample. The chain uses TRBV6-1 and TRBJ2-6; the match to TRBD1 covers 7 bases. Germline CDR1 reads MNHNS; CDR2 reads SASEGT. CDR3 length equals 14 residues. V lost 6 bases and J lost 1; bases outside the gene matches: 0. CDR3 DNA: TGTGCCAGCAGGACAGGGTCTGGGGCCAACGTCCTGACTTTC. Its translation: CASRTGSGANVLTF.

This chain connects TRBV4-1 to TRBJ2-2; D remains unclear. The CDR3 loop spans 14 amino acids. V gave up 5 bases and J gave up 1 base, with 8 bases separating them. Germline V gene sequence: CDR1 MGHRA, CDR2 YSYEKL. CDR3 DNA sequence: TGCGCCAGCAGCGCAGGTGAGAACACCGGGGAGCTGTTTTTT. Its protein is CASSAGENTGELFF.

A few counts support this clone. The chain couples TRBV7-9 to TRBJ1-2; no clear D. CDR3 length: 16 amino acids. V was clipped by 7 bases and J by 2 bases, with 20 bases between them. Germline assignment: CDR1 SEHNR and CDR2 FQNEAQ (reference sequence). CDR3 protein: CASTTTPSAQNYGYTF. As DNA, the CDR3 is TGTGCCAGCACGACGACTCCCTCCGCCCAGAACTATGGCTACACCTTC.

This rearrangement joins TRBV4-1 to TRBJ2-5; D is possibly TRBD1 (5 bases). V gave up 3 bases and J gave up 4 bases, with 15 bases separating them. The CDR3 length is 15 residues. The germline V gene encodes CDR1 MGHRA and CDR2 YSYEKL. For the CDR3, the DNA is TGCGCCAGCAGCCAGCCCACAGGATTATTAGAGACCCAGTACTTC. Translated: CASSQPTGLLETQYF.

This clone has more than one count but fewer than ten. The gene calls are TRBV7-3 and TRBJ2-1, with 14 bases that match TRBD2. CDR3 length equals 15 residues. J gave up 8 bases and V 6 bases, and 6 bases lay outside the gene matches. Germline V gene data show CDR1 as SGHTA and CDR2 as FQGTGA. The CDR3 is CASSRLAGGTDEQFF. CDR3 coding DNA: TGTGCCAGCAGTCGACTAGCGGGAGGGACGGATGAGCAGTTCTTC.

V is TRBV28 and J is TRBJ2-3, with D uncertain. The CDR3 runs 14 residues. Germline V lookup: CDR1 MDHEN, CDR2 SYDVKM. V was trimmed by 2 bases and J by 1 base, leaving 7 bases between them. CDR3 sequence (DNA): TGTGCCAGCAGTTTAGGCTTTGGCACAGATACGCAGTATTTT. It encodes CASSLGFGTDTQYF.

This clone was seen once. The chain carries TRBV13 and TRBJ1-3, with D possibly being TRBD1 (6 bases). The CDR3 extends over 15 amino acids. V lost 2 bases to trimming and J lost 0 bases, with 8 bases between them. Germline V gives CDR1 PRHDT, CDR2 FYEKMQ (reference sequence). CDR3 residues: CASSLWGLSGNTIYF. DNA for the CDR3: TGTGCCAGCAGCTTATGGGGGCTCTCTGGAAACACCATATATTTT. The variable domain in full, completed from reference TRBV13 and TRBJ1-3, reads AAGVIQSPRHLIKEKRETATLKCYPIPRHDTVYWYQQGPGQDPQFLISFYEKMQSDKGSIPDRFSAQQFSDYHSELNMSSLELGDSALYFCASSLWGLSGNTIYFGEGSWLTVV.

Of note for this clone: Relative to the germline gene, one junction end is altered; a read error may explain this. Additional DNA sequences in this sample encode the identical CDR3. V is TRBV4-2 and J is TRBJ1-2; possibly TRBD1 for D (6 bases). This CDR3 has 14 amino acids. The V gene's germline CDR1 is LGHNA and CDR2 YNFKEQ. CDR3 residues: CASSQEGRGGGYTF. The DNA for the CDR3 is TGTGCCAGCAGTCAAGAGGGAAGGGGGGGAGGCTACACCTTC.

The V and J genes are TRBV6-1 and TRBJ2-7; D gene ambiguous. The CDR3 runs to 13 residues. Germline V lookup: CDR1 MNHNS, CDR2 SASEGT. Between the trimmed V and J ends, which lost 5 bases and 3 bases, there was a span of 11 bases. The CDR3 DNA follows: TGTGCCAGCAGTATTAGAGCTAGCTACGAGCAGTACTTC. Its protein is CASSIRASYEQYF.

The chain links TRBV18 to TRBJ2-3; no clear D gene. Looked up from germline, CDR1 is KGHSH and CDR2 is LQKENI. The CDR3 consists of 13 residues. The V end lost 2 bases, the J end lost 1 base, and 4 bases lay between the germline ends. The CDR3 spells CASSPSGTDTQYF. In nucleotides, the CDR3 is TGTGCCAGCTCACCATCCGGCACAGATACGCAGTATTTT.

Concerning this clone: The junction departs from germline at one end; a sequencing error may be responsible. The rearrangement uses TRBV9 and TRBJ2-2; 14 bases match TRBD2. CDR1 and CDR2 from the germline V gene are SGDLS and YYNGEE. This CDR3 contains 17 residues. The CDR3 DNA is TGTGTCAGCAGCGCGGGACTAGCGGGGGCTAACACCGGGGAGCTGTTTTTT. Translation gives CVSSAGLAGANTGELFF.

This chain links TRBV7-8 with TRBJ2-5, with TRBD2 matching 9 bases. Germline assignment: CDR1 SGHVS and CDR2 FQNEAQ. The V gene end was trimmed by 1 base and the J gene end by 2 bases; junction bases not matched to a gene: 5. The CDR3 is 16 residues long. The CDR3 DNA reads as TGTGCCAGCAGCTTAGGGGGACTAGCAAGACAAGAGACCCAGTACTTC. It codes for CASSLGGLARQETQYF.

About this clone itself: The same CDR3 arises from other DNA sequences in this sample as well. This chain links TRBV4-2 with TRBJ2-7; 8 bases line up with TRBD2. Germline V lookup: CDR1 LGHNA, CDR2 YNFKEQ. Unmatched junction bases numbered 6, after V lost 0 bases and J lost 2 bases. The CDR3 runs 16 residues. Written as DNA, the CDR3 is TGTGCCAGCAGCCAAGATGCTAGCGGGTCTGCCTACGAGCAGTACTTC. It translates to CASSQDASGSAYEQYF.

J is TRBJ1-2 and V is TRBV7-9; D remains unclear. V was pared by 3 bases and J by 4 bases, with 9 bases between. CDR1 and CDR2 from the germline V gene are SEHNR and FQNEAQ (reference sequence). The CDR3 consists of 13 residues. The CDR3 DNA is TGTGCCAGCAGCTTCCCTCAGTTCTATGGCTACACCTTC. Protein product: CASSFPQFYGYTF.

The chain is built from TRBV5-1 and TRBJ1-1; TRBD1 is a possible D gene (5 bases). The CDR3 contains 13 residues. Trimming cost V 7 bases and J 2 bases, with 12 bases left between them. Germline V gene data show CDR1 as SGHRS and CDR2 as YFSETQ. The CDR3 spells CASGEQANTEAFF. CDR3 DNA: TGCGCCAGCGGAGAACAGGCTAACACTGAAGCTTTCTTT.

Comments on this clone: Sequence at one end of the junction differs from germline and may be a read error. The J gene is TRBJ2-7, the V gene TRBV7-7; D gene ambiguous. The CDR3 covers 8 residues. CDR1 and CDR2 (germline): SSHAT, FNYEAQ (reference sequence). The CDR3 region is CASSPLPF. CDR3 nucleotide sequence: TGTGCTAGCAGCCCTCTCCCCTTC.

The rearrangement joins TRBV27 to TRBJ2-5; the D gene is possibly TRBD2 (5 bases). Between the trimmed V and J ends, which lost 4 bases and 5 bases, there was a span of 20 bases. The CDR3 runs to 16 residues. Germline V gene sequence: CDR1 MNHEY, CDR2 SMNVEV (reference sequence). The CDR3 region is CASSSRGLAPQETQYF. Here the CDR3 DNA reads TGTGCCAGCAGTTCCCGCGGTCTAGCCCCACAGGAGACCCAGTACTTC.

The chain combines TRBV10-2 with TRBJ2-3; TRBD2 aligns across 7 bases. J lost 4 bases, V lost 6 bases, and 10 bases had no gene match. CDR1 and CDR2 from the germline V gene are WSHSY and SAAADI. The CDR3 contains 15 residues. CDR3 amino acids: CASRLAGVVADTQYF. The CDR3, as DNA: TGCGCCAGCAGGCTCGCGGGAGTGGTTGCAGATACGCAGTATTTT.